The source of this TCR beta chain is a study of identical twins. Study-level findings and limits: Its conclusions, products of cross-sectional statistical analysis, did not come from following the same donors. Invariant MAIT and iNKT cells are populations that could partly confound zero-insertion analyses.

A note on this clonotype: Its antigen is still unknown.

TCRdb ran MiXCR on the 5' RACE reads and lists one entry per CDR3 protein. The sample has roughly 710,000 distinct CDR3 sequences, roughly 6.2% seen once. Between the trimmed V and J ends, which lost 0 bases and 7 bases, there was a span of 13 bases. CDR3 length: 16 residues. The germline V gene encodes CDR1 MNHEY and CDR2 SVGAGI. This TCR was sampled from a man between 18 and 35 years old in good health. The J gene is TRBJ1-6, the V gene TRBV6-5; weak D call: TRBD1 (6 bases). The source material was naive T cells sorted from blood. The CDR3 loop reads CASSYSWGGRNSPLHF. The CDR3 DNA reads as TGTGCCAGCAGTTACTCGTGGGGGGGCAGAAATTCACCCCTCCACTTT.